Listed here are 27 T cell receptor beta chains from one sample, sequenced in a study of blood T cell repertoires in COVID-19. The assay was immunoSEQ multiplex PCR, and TCRdb's table has in-frame clones only and misses some. The data contain under 85,000 clones, approximately 85% of them singletons. The specimen sequenced was peripheral blood. Receptors originate from a man between 65 and 85 years old with acute or convalescent COVID-19.

The J gene is TRBJ1-6, the V gene TRBV6-6, with 7 bases fitting TRBD1. CDR1 is MNHNY and CDR2 is SVGAGI in the germline V gene (reference sequence). J lost 7 bases, V lost 0 bases, and 3 bases had no gene match. The CDR3 has 15 residues. The CDR3 spells CASSYSRQGNSPLHF. The CDR3 DNA is TGTGCCAGCAGTTACTCCCGACAGGGCAATTCACCCCTCCACTTT.

The chain combines TRBV4-1 with TRBJ1-3, with D unresolved. Looked up from germline, CDR1 is MGHRA and CDR2 is YSYEKL. This CDR3 region has 11 residues. Trimming cost V 6 bases and J 12 bases, with 12 bases left between them. CDR3 DNA sequence: TGCGCCAGCAGTCCCGGACTTGGCATATATTTT. Residues: CASSPGLGIYF.

The chain combines TRBV25-1 with TRBJ2-5; 8 bases map to TRBD2. Germline V CDR1 and CDR2: MGHDK, SYGVNS. The CDR3 runs to 14 residues. With 11 bases clipped from V and 2 bases from J, the junction kept 10 bases outside the gene matches. The CDR3 DNA is TGTGCCTCCGGGAGGGGGGGTATTCAAGAGACCCAGTACTTC. Translation: CASGRGGIQETQYF. Complete variable domain (other parts from reference TRBV25-1 and TRBJ2-5): EADIYQTPRYLVIGTGKKITLECSQTMGHDKMYWYQQDPGMELHLIHYSYGVNSTEKGDLSSESTVSRIRTEHFPLTLESARPSHTSQYLCASGRGGIQETQYFGPGTRLLVL.

This chain connects TRBV28 to TRBJ2-1; possibly TRBD1 for D (5 bases). CDR3 size: 15 residues. CDR1 is MDHEN, CDR2 SYDVKM, per germline. With 8 bases removed from V and 3 bases from J, the gap between germline ends came to 17 bases. CDR3 loop: CASVGVSNLYNEQFF. The CDR3 DNA follows: TGTGCCAGCGTAGGGGTCAGTAACCTCTACAATGAGCAGTTCTTC.

This clone was picked up a small number of times. The genes are TRBV5-1 and TRBJ1-2; 9 nucleotides line up with TRBD1. V was clipped by 5 bases and J by 6 bases; unmatched bases: 5. Germline V gene data show CDR1 as SGHRS and CDR2 as YFSETQ. There are 13 residues in the CDR3. The DNA of the CDR3 is TGCGCCAGCAGGGTCGGACAGGGGCATGGCTACACCTTC. Its translation is CASRVGQGHGYTF. Drawing the rest from reference TRBV5-1 and TRBJ1-2, the complete variable domain is KAGVTQTPRYLIKTRGQQVTLSCSPISGHRSVSWYQQTPGQGLQFLFEYFSETQRNKGNFPGRFSGRQFSNSRSEMNVSTLELGDSALYLCASRVGQGHGYTFGSGTRLTVV.

This sequence joins TRBV15 and TRBJ2-2, with a tentative D call TRBD1 (6 bases). V shed 0 bases and J shed 10 bases, with 24 bases lying between them. CDR1 and CDR2 (germline): LNHNV, YYDKDF (reference sequence). There are 18 residues in the CDR3. This CDR3 reads CATSRDPGGAGFGPELFF. The DNA for the CDR3 is TGTGCCACCAGCAGAGATCCTGGGGGCGCGGGTTTTGGACCGGAGCTGTTTTTT.

For this clone: The same CDR3 can be traced to other DNA sequences in this sample. The rearrangement links TRBV3-1 (or the pseudogene TRBV3-2) to TRBJ1-6, with D possibly TRBD1 on 5 matching bases. The CDR3 covers 14 residues. V was shortened by 4 bases and J by 9 bases, with 13 bases between the two germline ends. CDR1 is LGHDT, CDR2 YNNKEL, per germline (reference sequence). The chain's CDR3 is CASSLGTQSSPLHF. The DNA of the CDR3 is TGTGCCAGCAGCCTAGGGACTCAGAGTTCACCCCTCCACTTT.

The chain employs TRBV7-2 and TRBJ2-7, with 8 bases lining up with TRBD2. J gave up 6 bases and V 2 bases, and 9 bases lay outside the gene matches. Germline assignment: CDR1 SGHTA and CDR2 FQGNSA. The CDR3 covers 15 residues. For the CDR3, the DNA is TGTGCCAGCAGCTTAACCAGGACTAGCCCGCGCGAGCAGTACTTC. Its translation: CASSLTRTSPREQYF.

J is TRBJ2-3 and V is TRBV7-7; 8 positions agree with TRBD1. From germline, CDR1 is SSHAT and CDR2 FNYEAQ (reference sequence). There are 15 residues in the CDR3. J lost 5 bases, V lost 2 bases, and 6 bases had no gene match. In nucleotides, the CDR3 is TGTGCCAGCAGCTTAACAGGGGGGCGTGGAGATACGCAGTATTTT. Translating it yields CASSLTGGRGDTQYF.

This clone was seen once. The chain is built from TRBV28 and TRBJ1-2, with TRBD1 matching over 8 bases. The CDR3 has 13 residues. Germline lookup yields CDR1 MDHEN and CDR2 SYDVKM. J was trimmed by 8 bases and V by 7 bases; bases with no gene match: 9. The CDR3 DNA sequence: TGTGCCAGCACTTCAGACAGGGGTGGGGGCTACACCTTC. It is translated as CASTSDRGGGYTF.

V gene TRBV13 combines with J gene TRBJ1-2; D gene unclear. Germline values: CDR1 PRHDT, CDR2 FYEKMQ (reference sequence). CDR3 size: 15 residues. Trimming took off 7 bases at V and 2 bases at J, with 17 bases between the two ends. Written as DNA, the CDR3 is TGTGCCAGCAAAATGGTGGGAGACGTGAACTATGGCTACACCTTC. It codes for CASKMVGDVNYGYTF.

The genes are TRBV21-1 and TRBJ2-3; the DNA was not used to check the table's D call, TRBD2. TRBV21-1 is noted as a pseudogene. CDR3 length: 20 amino acids. The CDR3 DNA follows: TGTGCCAGCAGCAACCCGGGCGGTACCGGGACTAGCGGGTACTCAGATACGCAGTATTTT. Amino acid sequence: CASSNPGGTGTSGYSDTQYF.

This chain links TRBV18 with TRBJ1-2; TRBD1 matches at 7 bases. CDR3 length equals 15 residues. In germline, CDR1 is KGHSH, CDR2 LQKENI. The trim removed 3 bases at V and 0 bases at J, leaving 4 bases unmatched. The CDR3 coding sequence is TGTGCCAGCTCACCTGGACAGGCAGCTAACTATGGCTACACCTTC. Translation gives CASSPGQAANYGYTF.

The CDR3 DNA reads TGTGCCAGCAGGTCCACAGGGAGCTATGGCTACACCTTC. Protein product: CASRSTGSYGYTF. This rearrangement joins TRBV6-5 to TRBJ1-2; TRBD1 might be the D (6 bases). With 6 bases removed from V and 4 bases from J, the gap between germline ends came to 12 bases. Looked up from germline, CDR1 is MNHEY and CDR2 is SVGAGI. This CDR3 has 13 residues.

V gene TRBV19 combines with J gene TRBJ1-1; no clear D. CDR1 is LNHDA and CDR2 is SQIVND in the germline V gene (reference sequence). Trimming stripped 6 bases from V and 2 bases from J, with 4 bases between. The CDR3 is 11 residues long. This CDR3 is CASRLNTEAFF. The CDR3 DNA reads TGTGCCAGTAGACTAAACACTGAAGCTTTCTTT. Together with reference TRBV19 and TRBJ1-1, the CDR3 gives the full variable domain: DGGITQSPKYLFRKEGQNVTLSCEQNLNHDAMYWYRQDPGQGLRLIYYSQIVNDFQKGDIAEGYSVSREKKESFPLTVTSAQKNPTAFYLCASRLNTEAFFGQGTRLTVV.

The V call is TRBV29-1, the J call TRBJ2-1; 8 positions agree with TRBD1. Unmatched junction bases numbered 18, after V lost 7 bases and J lost 7 bases. This CDR3 spans 16 amino acids. Germline CDR1 and CDR2: SQVTM and ANQGSEA. The CDR3 is CSELNLSGGAGNEQFF. In DNA, the CDR3 is TGCAGCGAGTTGAATCTGTCAGGGGGCGCGGGGAATGAGCAGTTCTTC.

The chain links TRBV3-1 (or the pseudogene TRBV3-2) to TRBJ1-6, with 9 positions matching TRBD1. CDR1 is LGHDT and CDR2 is YNNKEL in the germline V gene (reference sequence). This CDR3 has 14 amino acids. V was pared by 4 bases and J by 8 bases, with 3 bases of the junction left unmatched. The CDR3 is CASSPDRGDSPLHF. DNA for the CDR3: TGTGCCAGCAGCCCGGACAGGGGAGATTCACCCCTCCACTTT.

The V and J genes are TRBV19 and TRBJ2-3, with a possible D match to TRBD2 (6 bases). Per the germline V gene, CDR1 is LNHDA and CDR2 is SQIVND (reference sequence). With 5 bases removed from V and 5 bases from J, the gap between germline ends came to 11 bases. The CDR3 runs 13 residues. The CDR3 DNA reads TGTGCCAGTAGTTGGGGGAGGAAAGATACGCAGTATTTT. Translated, it gives CASSWGRKDTQYF.

The rearrangement joins TRBV2 to TRBJ2-5; no clear D. The germline gives CDR1 SNHLY, CDR2 FYNNEI. The CDR3 is made up of 12 amino acids. Deletions cut 4 bases from V and 4 bases from J, with 7 bases between. The CDR3 DNA sequence: TGTGCCAGCAGTGTACTTGGAGAGACCCAGTACTTC. Translating gives CASSVLGETQYF.

This chain links TRBV18 with TRBJ2-1; 11 bases map to TRBD2. The germline V gene encodes CDR1 KGHSH and CDR2 LQKENI. This CDR3 comprises 16 residues. With 2 bases clipped from V and 7 bases from J, the junction kept 7 bases outside the gene matches. Here the CDR3 reads CASSPTSGRRQNEQFF. The CDR3 region has the DNA TGTGCCAGCTCACCAACTAGCGGGAGACGGCAAAATGAGCAGTTCTTC.

This sequence joins TRBV10-1 and TRBJ2-1, with 9 nucleotides matching TRBD2. This CDR3 has 14 residues. The junction had 6 bases not matched to a gene; V was cut back by 5 bases and J by 7 bases. The germline V gene has CDR1 WNHNN and CDR2 SYGVQD (reference sequence). The CDR3 sequence is CASSISGSSNEQFF. Written as DNA, the CDR3 is TGCGCCAGCAGTATTAGCGGGAGCAGTAATGAGCAGTTCTTC.

This sequence joins TRBV19 and TRBJ2-3; possible D gene TRBD2, 6 bases. Germline V gene data show CDR1 as LNHDA and CDR2 as SQIVND (reference sequence). Trimming removed 6 bases from V and 0 bases from J, with 13 bases in between. This CDR3 is 15 amino acids long. CDR3 coding DNA: TGTGCCAGTAGGCCTCTGGGGACTAGCACAGATACGCAGTATTTT. Its protein product is CASRPLGTSTDTQYF.

The rearrangement uses TRBV19 and TRBJ2-7; 8 bases line up with TRBD1. The CDR3 runs to 16 residues. Germline CDR1 is LNHDA and CDR2 is SQIVND (reference sequence). Trimming at V came to 5 bases and at J to 3 bases, leaving 12 bases not matched to a gene. CDR3 protein: CASSLARQGQFYEQYF. The CDR3 DNA reads as TGTGCCAGTAGTCTCGCAAGACAGGGGCAATTCTACGAGCAGTACTTC. The full variable domain, in which reference TRBV19 and TRBJ2-7 provide the parts outside the CDR3, is DGGITQSPKYLFRKEGQNVTLSCEQNLNHDAMYWYRQDPGQGLRLIYYSQIVNDFQKGDIAEGYSVSREKKESFPLTVTSAQKNPTAFYLCASSLARQGQFYEQYFGPGTRLTVT.

The chain is built from TRBV7-2 and TRBJ2-3; D remains unclear. Trimming pared 7 bases from V and 0 bases from J, leaving 11 bases between. CDR1 and CDR2 (germline): SGHTA, FQGNSA. There are 14 residues in the CDR3. The CDR3 region has the DNA TGTGCCAGCACCCCGAGCGTAAGCACAGATACGCAGTATTTT. Its protein is CASTPSVSTDTQYF.

This chain joins TRBV18 and TRBJ1-5; TRBD1 might be the D (6 bases). This CDR3 is built from 15 residues. Germline CDR1 reads KGHSH; CDR2 reads LQKENI. Trimming stripped 4 bases from V and 4 bases from J, with 14 bases between. The CDR3 DNA is TGTGCCAGCTCACAGGCGGGGGCTTCAAATCAGCCCCAGCATTTT. It specifies CASSQAGASNQPQHF.

The chain combines TRBV7-2 with TRBJ2-1; the D is unclear. The germline V gene encodes CDR1 SGHTA and CDR2 FQGNSA. The V gene lost 2 bases and the J gene lost 6 bases, with 11 bases spanning the gap. The CDR3 is made up of 14 amino acids. The chain's CDR3 is CASSLNRAVNEQFF. Written as DNA, the CDR3 is TGTGCCAGCAGCTTAAACCGAGCCGTCAATGAGCAGTTCTTC.

The chain links TRBV5-1 to TRBJ2-2, with 7 bases lining up with TRBD1. This CDR3 has 15 residues. Germline CDR1 reads SGHRS; CDR2 reads YFSETQ. The V and J ends lost 4 bases and 8 bases, in that order; junction bases with no gene match: 11. The CDR3 DNA reads as TGCGCCAGCAGCCCACTGGACAGGAGCACAGGGGAGCTGTTTTTT. Translation: CASSPLDRSTGELFF.